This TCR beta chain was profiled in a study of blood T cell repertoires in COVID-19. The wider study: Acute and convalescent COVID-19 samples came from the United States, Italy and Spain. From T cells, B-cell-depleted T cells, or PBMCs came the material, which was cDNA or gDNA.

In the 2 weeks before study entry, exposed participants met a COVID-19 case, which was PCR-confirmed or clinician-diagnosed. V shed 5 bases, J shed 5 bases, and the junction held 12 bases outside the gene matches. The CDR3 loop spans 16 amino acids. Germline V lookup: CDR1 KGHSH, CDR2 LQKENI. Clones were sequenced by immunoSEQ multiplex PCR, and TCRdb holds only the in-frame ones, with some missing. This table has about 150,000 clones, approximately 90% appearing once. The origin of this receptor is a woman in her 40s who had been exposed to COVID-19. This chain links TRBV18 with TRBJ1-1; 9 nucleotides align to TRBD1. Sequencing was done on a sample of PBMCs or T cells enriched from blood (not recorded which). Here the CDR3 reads CASSAQGALDTTEAFF. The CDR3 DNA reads TGTGCCAGCTCAGCACAGGGGGCCCTCGATACGACTGAAGCTTTCTTT.